The 21 T cell receptor beta chains reported below all come from one sample, sequenced in a study of T-cell reconstitution after alpha-beta-depleted transplantation in children. The TCRbeta library incorporated unique molecular identifiers. Each CDR3 protein gets one entry after TCRdb re-called the PCR reads with MiXCR. The table shows 480,000 or so distinct CDR3 sequences, with about 11% occurring only once. This specimen was PBMCs, taken before TCRalphabeta/CD19-depleted stem cell transplant. The receptors were gathered from a child under 10 years old with inherited bone marrow failure, due to receive a stem cell transplant.

The chain links TRBV7-9 to TRBJ2-7; 11 positions match TRBD2. There are 12 residues in the CDR3. With 5 bases clipped from V and 9 bases from J, the junction kept 3 bases outside the gene matches. The V gene's germline CDR1 is SEHNR and CDR2 FQNEAQ (reference sequence). The CDR3 nucleotides are TGTGCCAGCAGCGGGGGACTAGCGGCGCAGTACTTC. Translated, it gives CASSGGLAAQYF.

This clonotype was detected many times. The rearrangement links TRBV12-3 or TRBV12-4 to TRBJ2-5, with D perhaps TRBD2 (6 bases). V was pared by 6 bases and J by 2 bases, with 10 bases between. The CDR3 length is 13 residues. Written as DNA, the CDR3 is TGTGCCAGCAGCCTCCTAGCGCAAGAGACCCAGTACTTC. Its translation is CASSLLAQETQYF.

The chain joins TRBV12-3 or TRBV12-4 to TRBJ2-3, with D hard to call. The CDR3 extends over 15 amino acids. V lost 5 bases, J lost 2 bases, and 14 bases lay in between. In DNA form, the CDR3 reads TGTGCCAGCAGTCCTAGACCCTTTATCACAGATACGCAGTATTTT. Its protein is CASSPRPFITDTQYF.

This clonotype has at least ten counts. The chain employs TRBV20-1 and TRBJ2-3; TRBD2 agrees at 7 bases. With 2 bases clipped from V and 6 bases from J, the junction kept 14 bases outside the gene matches. The CDR3 is made up of 16 amino acids. The germline CDR1 and CDR2 sequences are DFQATT and SNEGSKA (reference sequence). For the CDR3, the DNA is TGCAGTGCTAGACCGATGGGCGGGAGTTGGGTGGATACGCAGTATTTT. Its translation: CSARPMGGSWVDTQYF.

This clonotype was observed a handful of times. The chain has TRBV19 and TRBJ2-1, with TRBD2 identical over 10 bases. CDR3 size: 15 residues. V shed 7 bases and J 7 bases; nucleotides not matched to a gene: 10. Germline CDR1 reads LNHDA; CDR2 reads SQIVND (reference sequence). For the CDR3, the DNA is TGTGCCAGTACCCCAGCGGGAGGGCCGATAAATGAGCAGTTCTTC. Its protein product is CASTPAGGPINEQFF.

This clonotype was counted only a few times. This chain's CDR3 is CASSQDQGLYNEQFF. CDR3 sequence (DNA): TGTGCCAGCAGCCAAGACCAGGGACTCTACAATGAGCAGTTCTTC. The chain is built from TRBV3-1 and TRBJ2-1; the D gene is possibly TRBD2 (6 bases). Germline V lookup: CDR1 LGHDT, CDR2 YNNKEL (reference sequence). The CDR3 is made up of 15 amino acids. V lost 0 bases to trimming and J lost 3 bases, with 9 bases between them.

This clonotype was observed many times. The V call is TRBV7-9, the J call TRBJ2-7; 9 nucleotides match TRBD1. The germline V gene has CDR1 SEHNR and CDR2 FQNEAQ (reference sequence). Germline trimming cut 5 bases from V and 3 bases from J; bases unmatched to any gene: 5. This CDR3 is built from 14 residues. CDR3 in amino acids: CASSPMDRGYEQYF. The CDR3 bases are TGTGCCAGCAGCCCAATGGACAGGGGCTACGAGCAGTACTTC.

This clonotype was found many times. The chain carries TRBV2 and TRBJ2-3; 7 positions match TRBD2. Germline V gives CDR1 SNHLY, CDR2 FYNNEI. With 6 bases clipped from V and 4 bases from J, the junction kept 7 bases outside the gene matches. The CDR3 contains 14 residues. The CDR3 nucleotides read TGTGCCAGCAGGGTTGGGACTATCTCAGATACGCAGTATTTT. Translation: CASRVGTISDTQYF.

This clonotype came up many times. The genes are TRBV24-1 and TRBJ2-5, with a weak D call TRBD2 (5 bases). With 5 bases removed from V and 7 bases from J, the gap between germline ends came to 10 bases. CDR3 size: 12 residues. The V gene's germline CDR1 is KGHDR and CDR2 SFDVKD. CDR3 sequence (DNA): TGTGCCACCAGTGTGGGAGTAGGGACCCAGTACTTC. Its protein product is CATSVGVGTQYF.

This chain connects TRBV4-2 to TRBJ2-2; 8 nucleotides match TRBD2. Germline V lookup: CDR1 LGHNA, CDR2 YNFKEQ. The V and J ends lost 2 bases and 5 bases, in that order; junction bases with no gene match: 7. The CDR3 covers 16 residues. The CDR3 loop is CASSQYRGRWTGELFF. The CDR3 DNA follows: TGTGCCAGCAGCCAATATCGCGGGAGGTGGACCGGGGAGCTGTTTTTT.

In its sample, this clonotype was seen once. This may arise from a read error, as a much more abundant clone is one base away. The chain employs TRBV3-1 and TRBJ2-2; D unresolved. Germline CDR1 LGHDT, CDR2 YNNKEL (reference sequence). The CDR3 is 15 amino acids. The CDR3 is CACSHIVGSTGELFF. The CDR3 bases are TGTGCCTGCAGTCACATTGTGGGTTCCACCGGGGAGCTGTTTTTT.

In this sample, this clonotype turned up many times. The gene calls are TRBV6-2 or TRBV6-3 and TRBJ2-2; maybe TRBD2 (5 bases). V lost 10 bases to trimming and J lost 6 bases, with 12 bases between them. CDR1 and CDR2 (germline): MNHEY, SVGEGT. The CDR3 is 12 residues long. The CDR3 protein is CATTRIAGELFF. The CDR3 DNA reads as TGTGCCACTACTAGAATCGCCGGGGAGCTGTTTTTT.

DNA of the CDR3: TGTGCCACCATGGGACTAGCGGGAGTAACCCCCACAGATACGCAGTATTTT. This sequence encodes CATMGLAGVTPTDTQYF. The V and J genes are TRBV15 and TRBJ2-3; 14 bases line up with TRBD2. In germline, CDR1 is LNHNV, CDR2 YYDKDF (reference sequence). The CDR3 has 17 amino acids. Losses at the gene ends were 7 bases for V and 2 bases for J; bases not matched to a gene: 8.

The table lists this clonotype with many counts. This chain joins TRBV7-8 and TRBJ2-1; D is perhaps TRBD1 (5 bases). The CDR3 extends over 17 amino acids. Germline-derived CDR1 and CDR2 are SGHVS and FQNEAQ. V was clipped by 5 bases and J by 0 bases, with 17 bases between them. CDR3 nucleotides: TGTGCCAGCAGCCCCGATCTTGACAGCAGCTCCTACAATGAGCAGTTCTTC. Translation gives CASSPDLDSSSYNEQFF.

The chain carries TRBV5-6 and TRBJ2-2; either TRBD1 or TRBD2 may fit D (5 bases each). Germline V gene data show CDR1 as SGHDT and CDR2 as YYEEEE. The ends were cut back, 4 bases at V and 4 bases at J, with 11 bases in the middle. The CDR3 loop spans 14 amino acids. The CDR3 spells CASSRTGTTGELFF. CDR3 bases: TGTGCCAGCAGCCGGACGGGGACCACCGGGGAGCTGTTTTTT.

V is TRBV5-1 and J is TRBJ2-2; 7 bases agree with TRBD1. The CDR3 consists of 15 residues. Germline CDR1 is SGHRS and CDR2 is YFSETQ. Trimming took 2 bases from V and 4 from J; bases not matched to a gene: 5. In DNA, the CDR3 is TGCGCCAGCAGCTTAGGGGGCAGGCGCACCGGGGAGCTGTTTTTT. This translates into CASSLGGRRTGELFF.

Many counts were recorded for this clonotype. The chain carries TRBV6-5 and TRBJ2-1; D is uncertain. The CDR3 is 16 amino acids. The V end was cut by 3 bases, the J end by 1 base, with 13 bases between. Looked up from germline, CDR1 is MNHEY and CDR2 is SVGAGI. CDR3 nucleotides: TGTGCCAGCAGTTATTCCGGTGCTACGTCCTACAATGAGCAGTTCTTC. Translating gives CASSYSGATSYNEQFF.

This clonotype was found many times. The J gene is TRBJ2-7, the V gene TRBV2; 8 bases align to TRBD1. V was clipped by 8 bases and J by 0 bases; unmatched bases: 3. CDR1 and CDR2 from the germline V gene are SNHLY and FYNNEI. This CDR3 region has 13 residues. The CDR3 region has the DNA TGTGCCAGCTTTGGGACAGGCTCCTACGAGCAGTACTTC. Amino acids: CASFGTGSYEQYF.

This clonotype was found many times. The V gene is TRBV19, the J gene TRBJ2-2; D is undetermined. This CDR3 has 17 residues. Trimming pared 0 bases from V and 0 bases from J, leaving 11 bases between. The germline gives CDR1 LNHDA, CDR2 SQIVND (reference sequence). CDR3 residues: CASSIDGDIPNTGELFF. The CDR3 DNA reads TGTGCCAGTAGTATAGATGGTGACATACCGAACACCGGGGAGCTGTTTTTT.

This clonotype has at least ten counts. V and J are TRBV4-3 and TRBJ2-3; TRBD2 might be the D (6 bases). Germline CDR1 is LGHNA and CDR2 is YSLEER. V lost 3 bases, J lost 3 bases, and 13 bases lay in between. CDR3 size: 15 residues. The CDR3 sequence is CASSHNAGFTDTQYF. CDR3 sequence (DNA): TGCGCCAGCAGCCATAATGCGGGATTTACAGATACGCAGTATTTT.

Points on this clonotype: This may arise from a read error, as a much more abundant clone is one base away. The chain uses TRBV15 and TRBJ2-3; a possible D gene is TRBD1 (5 bases). The germline V gene has CDR1 LNHNV and CDR2 YYDKDF (reference sequence). Trimming left V 5 bases short and J 5 bases short, with 11 bases between. The CDR3 totals 13 residues. The CDR3 DNA follows: TGTGCCACCAGCCCCCCGACAGAAGATACGCAGTATTTT. This gives the protein CATSPPTEDTQYF.